This T cell receptor (beta chain) originates from a study of blood T cell repertoires in COVID-19. Participants reported their clinical history, and cohort assignment relied on those reports. Study processing details: Using reference gene primer amplification, nucleated cell counts were estimated. Sequencing used immunoSEQ multiplex PCR; TCRdb keeps in-frame clones, though not all of them. That table gives V, J and clone size, and the DNA gave D and trimming. This repertoire shows fewer than 350,000 clones, 89% found once; its top ten account for 5.2%. There are 13 residues in the CDR3. Trimming shortened V by 5 bases and J by 8 bases, and 12 bases separated the two germline ends.

The chain is built from TRBV12-3 or TRBV12-4 and TRBJ1-4; a possible D gene is TRBD1 (6 bases). The receptor was derived from a man in his 60s who had recovered from COVID-19. Sequenced material: PBMCs or T cells enriched from blood (not recorded which). CDR3 region: CASSGQSHEKLFF. CDR3 in DNA: TGTGCCAGCAGTGGACAGTCCCACGAAAAACTGTTTTTT.